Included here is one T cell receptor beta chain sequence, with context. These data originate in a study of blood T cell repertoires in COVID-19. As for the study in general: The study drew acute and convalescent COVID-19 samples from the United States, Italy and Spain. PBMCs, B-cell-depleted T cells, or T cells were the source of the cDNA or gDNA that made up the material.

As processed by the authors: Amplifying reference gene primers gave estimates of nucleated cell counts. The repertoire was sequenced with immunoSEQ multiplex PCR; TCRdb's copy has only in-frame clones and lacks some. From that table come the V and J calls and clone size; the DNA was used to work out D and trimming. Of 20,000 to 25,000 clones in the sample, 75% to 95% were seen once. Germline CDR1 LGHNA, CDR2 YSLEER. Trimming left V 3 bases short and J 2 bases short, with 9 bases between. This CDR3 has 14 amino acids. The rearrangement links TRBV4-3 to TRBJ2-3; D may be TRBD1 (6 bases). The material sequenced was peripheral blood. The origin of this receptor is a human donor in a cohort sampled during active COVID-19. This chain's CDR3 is CASSHGQSTDTQYF. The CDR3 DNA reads TGCGCCAGCAGCCATGGACAGTCCACAGATACGCAGTATTTT.